The entry below describes one T cell receptor (beta chain). This entry belongs to a study of shared clonotypes between healthy human individuals. Germline CDR1 is SGHAT and CDR2 is FQDESV (reference sequence). This CDR3 region has 14 residues. The V and J ends lost 0 bases and 8 bases respectively, with 11 bases between them. Measured with immunoSEQ multiplex PCR; TCRdb has only the in-frame clones, and not every one. The sample has some 1,100,000 clones, about 84% seen once. This sequence was found in a man younger than 35 in good health. Some clones in this sample may be carry-over from other donors' samples. Sequenced material: memory CD4+ T cells from PBMCs. Subset reported: CD45RA-negative fraction. The chain recombines TRBV11-1 with TRBJ2-1; possible D gene TRBD2, 5 bases. DNA of the CDR3: TGTGCCAGCAGCTTAGCGGGAGTTAGGTATGAGCAGTTCTTC. It translates to CASSLAGVRYEQFF.